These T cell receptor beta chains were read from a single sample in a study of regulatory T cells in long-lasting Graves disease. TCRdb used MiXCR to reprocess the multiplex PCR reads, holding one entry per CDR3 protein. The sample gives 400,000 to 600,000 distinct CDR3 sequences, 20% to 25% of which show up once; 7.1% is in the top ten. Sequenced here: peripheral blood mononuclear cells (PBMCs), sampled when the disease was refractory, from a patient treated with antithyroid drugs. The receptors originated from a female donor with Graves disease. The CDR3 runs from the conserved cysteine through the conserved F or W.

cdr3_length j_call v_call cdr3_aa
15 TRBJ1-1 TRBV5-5 CASSLVGTGSTEAFF
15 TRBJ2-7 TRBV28 CASTPPEGGSYEQYF
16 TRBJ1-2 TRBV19 CASSLRTGAISYGYTF
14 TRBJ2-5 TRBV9 CASSVATGKETQYF
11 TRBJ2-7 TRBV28 CASSILAEQYF
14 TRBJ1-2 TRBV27 CASSLRGQRYGYTF
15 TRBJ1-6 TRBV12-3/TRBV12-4 CASSAAQGSGSPLHF
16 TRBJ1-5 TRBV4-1 CASSQVGQGRNQPQHF
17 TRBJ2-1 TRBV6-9 CASSYYPSGREYNEQFF
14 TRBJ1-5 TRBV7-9 CASSLGTYHQPQHF
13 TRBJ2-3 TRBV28 CASKDGGADTQYF
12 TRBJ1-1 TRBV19 CASAYRYTEAFF
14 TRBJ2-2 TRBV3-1 CASSQGWENGELFF
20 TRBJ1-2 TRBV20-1 CSAIGFHGTSREGGNYGYTF
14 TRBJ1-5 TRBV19 CASSIVSHNQPQHF
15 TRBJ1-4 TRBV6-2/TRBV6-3 CASSPGGAEEEKLFF
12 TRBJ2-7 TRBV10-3 CAISDTSYEQYF
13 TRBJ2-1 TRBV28 CASSGGSKNEQFF
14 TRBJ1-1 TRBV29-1 CSVGAGLLVTEAFF